The rows below give T cell receptor beta chains drawn from one sample of a study of T cells after yellow fever vaccination. TCRdb passed the 5' RACE reads through MiXCR, listing each CDR3 protein once. The sample holds 4,000 to 5,000 distinct CDR3 sequences, 7.8% seen once. The specimen was PBMCs, either bulk or a sorted T-cell subset (CD4+, CD8+, memory, or dextramer-sorted; not recorded which), collected approximately 47 days after the first yellow fever vaccination. These receptors all stem from a man aged 18-30 years who received the YFV17D yellow fever vaccine. CDR3s include the opening cysteine and the closing phenylalanine or tryptophan. The D gene is left open where the match is weak. Clone size appears in some rows only: once, few, many, or a class for an expanded clone.

d_gene: .; v_gene: TRBV7-3; j_gene: TRBJ2-5; abundance: many; CDR3aa: CASSSDTGVTQYF; CDR3nt: TGTGCCAGCAGCTCGGACACGGGTGTGACCCAGTACTTC
d_gene: .; v_gene: TRBV6-2/TRBV6-3; j_gene: TRBJ1-5; abundance: large; CDR3aa: CASSAGAGNQPQHF; CDR3nt: TGTGCCAGCAGTGCAGGGGCAGGCAATCAGCCCCAGCATTTT
d_gene: .; v_gene: TRBV5-1; j_gene: TRBJ2-5; abundance: many; CDR3aa: CASSLGLETQYF; CDR3nt: TGCGCCAGCAGCTTGGGATTGGAGACCCAGTACTTC
d_gene: .; v_gene: TRBV4-1; j_gene: TRBJ2-7; abundance: many; CDR3aa: CASSHRDRGYEQYF; CDR3nt: TGCGCCAGCAGCCACCGGGACCGTGGCTACGAGCAGTACTTC
d_gene: TRBD1; v_gene: TRBV7-2; j_gene: TRBJ2-4; abundance: many; CDR3aa: CASSTRDRGAGIQYF; CDR3nt: TGTGCCAGCAGCACCCGGGACAGGGGGGCGGGCATTCAGTACTTC
d_gene: TRBD2; v_gene: TRBV9; j_gene: TRBJ2-1; abundance: many; CDR3aa: CASSGPLAGTNNEQFF; CDR3nt: TGTGCCAGCAGCGGTCCACTAGCGGGGACGAACAATGAGCAGTTCTTC
d_gene: .; v_gene: TRBV10-3; j_gene: TRBJ2-7; abundance: many; CDR3aa: CAIRLGVSYEQYF; CDR3nt: TGTGCCATACGACTGGGAGTTTCCTACGAGCAGTACTTC
d_gene: TRBD1; v_gene: TRBV20-1; j_gene: TRBJ1-5; abundance: many; CDR3aa: CSARQGAGNQPQHF; CDR3nt: TGCAGTGCCAGACAGGGGGCAGGCAATCAGCCCCAGCATTTT
d_gene: .; v_gene: TRBV11-2; j_gene: TRBJ1-2; abundance: many; CDR3aa: CASSRSSRSSYGYTF; CDR3nt: TGTGCCAGCAGCCGATCTAGCCGGAGTTCCTATGGCTACACCTTC
d_gene: .; v_gene: TRBV6-6; j_gene: TRBJ2-2; abundance: many; CDR3aa: CASSYFSSGELFF; CDR3nt: TGTGCCAGCAGTTACTTCAGTAGCGGGGAGCTGTTTTTT
d_gene: .; v_gene: TRBV29-1; j_gene: TRBJ1-2; abundance: many; CDR3aa: CSVEGVPFYGYTF; CDR3nt: TGCAGCGTTGAGGGGGTTCCCTTTTATGGCTACACCTTC
d_gene: .; v_gene: TRBV5-6; j_gene: TRBJ2-1; abundance: few; CDR3aa: CAMGPGRRHNEQFF; CDR3nt: TGTGCCATGGGCCCCGGGCGCCGGCACAATGAGCAGTTCTTC
d_gene: .; v_gene: TRBV3-1; j_gene: TRBJ1-5; abundance: many; CDR3aa: CASSQDPGFQPQHF; CDR3nt: TGTGCCAGCAGCCAAGACCCAGGGTTTCAGCCCCAGCATTTT
d_gene: TRBD1; v_gene: TRBV18; j_gene: TRBJ2-2; abundance: few; CDR3aa: CASSGTVNTGELFF; CDR3nt: TGTGCCAGCTCCGGGACAGTGAACACCGGGGAGCTGTTTTTT
d_gene: .; v_gene: TRBV5-1; j_gene: TRBJ2-3; abundance: many; CDR3aa: CASSYTDPRPPDTQYF; CDR3nt: TGCGCCAGCAGCTATACGGACCCACGACCCCCAGATACGCAGTATTTT
d_gene: .; v_gene: TRBV7-3; j_gene: TRBJ2-3; abundance: many; CDR3aa: CASRIAADTQYF; CDR3nt: TGTGCCAGCAGGATAGCAGCAGATACGCAGTATTTT
d_gene: .; v_gene: TRBV18; j_gene: TRBJ2-5; abundance: few; CDR3aa: CASSVYQETQYF; CDR3nt: TGTGCCAGCTCAGTGTACCAAGAGACCCAGTACTTC
d_gene: .; v_gene: TRBV5-6; j_gene: TRBJ1-1; abundance: .; CDR3aa: CASSLGPMNTEAFF; CDR3nt: TGTGCCAGCAGCTTGGGGCCGATGAACACTGAAGCTTTCTTT
d_gene: .; v_gene: TRBV5-1; j_gene: TRBJ2-3; abundance: few; CDR3aa: CASSLVYHSTDTQYF; CDR3nt: TGCGCCAGCAGCTTGGTCTACCATAGCACAGATACGCAGTATTTT
d_gene: .; v_gene: TRBV7-8; j_gene: TRBJ2-7; abundance: many; CDR3aa: CASSLKGFYEQYF; CDR3nt: TGTGCCAGCAGCTTGAAGGGGTTCTACGAGCAGTACTTC
d_gene: .; v_gene: TRBV5-1; j_gene: TRBJ1-1; abundance: few; CDR3aa: CASSLTRNTEAFF; CDR3nt: TGCGCCAGCAGCTTGACCAGGAACACTGAAGCTTTCTTT
d_gene: .; v_gene: TRBV12-3/TRBV12-4; j_gene: TRBJ2-7; abundance: .; CDR3aa: CASSIWTPYEQYF; CDR3nt: TGTGCCAGCAGCATTTGGACGCCCTACGAGCAGTACTTC
d_gene: .; v_gene: TRBV5-1; j_gene: TRBJ2-1; abundance: hyperexpanded; CDR3aa: CASSLDEPTDNEQFF; CDR3nt: TGCGCCAGCAGCTTGGACGAGCCTACCGACAATGAGCAGTTCTTC
d_gene: .; v_gene: TRBV12-3/TRBV12-4; j_gene: TRBJ1-2; abundance: many; CDR3aa: CASSLAGIGYTF; CDR3nt: TGTGCCAGCAGTTTAGCAGGGATCGGCTACACCTTC
d_gene: .; v_gene: TRBV20-1; j_gene: TRBJ1-2; abundance: many; CDR3aa: CSASKGPYGYTF; CDR3nt: TGCAGTGCTAGTAAGGGGCCCTATGGCTACACCTTC
d_gene: .; v_gene: TRBV7-9; j_gene: TRBJ1-2; abundance: many; CDR3aa: CASSFRSNYGYTF; CDR3nt: TGTGCCAGCAGCTTCAGGAGTAACTATGGCTACACCTTC
d_gene: .; v_gene: TRBV11-2; j_gene: TRBJ1-1; abundance: many; CDR3aa: CASSLLQGFLPIGGRRAFF; CDR3nt: TGTGCCAGCAGCTTACTACAGGGTTTTCTCCCCATAGGCGGACGTAGAGCTTTCTTT
d_gene: .; v_gene: TRBV21-1; j_gene: TRBJ1-5; abundance: many; CDR3aa: CASWADGNQPQHF; CDR3nt: .
d_gene: .; v_gene: TRBV11-2; j_gene: TRBJ1-3; abundance: many; CDR3aa: CASSLDSFSDNSGNTIYF; CDR3nt: TGTGCCAGCAGCTTAGATTCATTTTCGGACAACTCTGGAAACACCATATATTTT
d_gene: TRBD1; v_gene: TRBV11-2; j_gene: TRBJ1-1; abundance: medium-sized; CDR3aa: CASSLDRVYTEAFF; CDR3nt: TGTGCCAGCAGTTTAGACAGGGTCTACACTGAAGCTTTCTTT
d_gene: .; v_gene: TRBV5-1; j_gene: TRBJ2-1; abundance: many; CDR3aa: CASSWVGANNEQFF; CDR3nt: TGCGCCAGCAGTTGGGTCGGGGCTAACAATGAGCAGTTCTTC
d_gene: .; v_gene: TRBV12-3/TRBV12-4; j_gene: TRBJ1-5; abundance: many; CDR3aa: CASTLGPGQPQHF; CDR3nt: TGTGCCAGCACCCTGGGTCCTGGTCAGCCCCAGCATTTT
d_gene: TRBD1; v_gene: TRBV20-1; j_gene: TRBJ1-2; abundance: many; CDR3aa: CSARDGDRGNYGYTF; CDR3nt: TGCAGTGCTAGAGATGGGGACAGGGGAAACTATGGCTACACCTTC
d_gene: .; v_gene: TRBV4-1; j_gene: TRBJ2-5; abundance: medium-sized; CDR3aa: CASSQDPLIQETQYF; CDR3nt: TGCGCCAGCAGCCAAGATCCCCTGATACAAGAGACCCAGTACTTC
d_gene: TRBD2; v_gene: TRBV3-1; j_gene: TRBJ2-5; abundance: many; CDR3aa: CASSQDPSGGRETQYF; CDR3nt: TGTGCCAGCAGCCAAGATCCTAGCGGGGGAAGGGAGACCCAGTACTTC
d_gene: .; v_gene: TRBV12-3/TRBV12-4; j_gene: TRBJ2-2; abundance: many; CDR3aa: CASRVLALNTGELFF; CDR3nt: TGTGCCAGCAGGGTTTTAGCGCTGAACACCGGGGAGCTGTTTTTT
d_gene: .; v_gene: TRBV5-6; j_gene: TRBJ1-1; abundance: many; CDR3aa: CASLEGYGTPAEAFF; CDR3nt: TGTGCCAGCTTGGAAGGGTACGGGACGCCGGCTGAAGCTTTCTTT
d_gene: .; v_gene: TRBV7-8; j_gene: TRBJ2-5; abundance: many; CDR3aa: CASTKSGTQYF; CDR3nt: TGTGCCAGCACCAAATCGGGGACCCAGTACTTC
d_gene: TRBD1; v_gene: TRBV10-3; j_gene: TRBJ1-5; abundance: many; CDR3aa: CASGQGLFSNQPQHF; CDR3nt: TGTGCCAGCGGACAGGGTCTATTTAGCAATCAGCCCCAGCATTTT
d_gene: .; v_gene: TRBV20-1; j_gene: TRBJ2-3; abundance: many; CDR3aa: CSASSPADTQYF; CDR3nt: TGCAGTGCTAGCTCCCCGGCAGATACGCAGTATTTT
d_gene: TRBD1; v_gene: TRBV4-3; j_gene: TRBJ1-3; abundance: many; CDR3aa: CASSQGRTGIRSGNTIYF; CDR3nt: TGCGCCAGCAGCCAAGGGAGGACAGGGATTCGCTCTGGAAACACCATATATTTT
d_gene: .; v_gene: TRBV6-6; j_gene: TRBJ1-2; abundance: many; CDR3aa: CASSPAGYTF; CDR3nt: TGTGCCAGCAGCCCAGCGGGCTACACCTTC
d_gene: .; v_gene: TRBV10-3; j_gene: TRBJ2-3; abundance: many; CDR3aa: CAISESGADTQYF; CDR3nt: TGTGCCATCAGTGAGTCGGGGGCAGATACGCAGTATTTT
d_gene: TRBD1; v_gene: TRBV19; j_gene: TRBJ1-2; abundance: many; CDR3aa: CASSMGVLRDRGPRNYGYTF; CDR3nt: TGTGCCAGTAGTATGGGGGTTCTCCGGGACAGGGGACCCCGGAACTATGGCTACACCTTC